The clone carrying this TCR beta chain was picked up a small number of times. The CDR3 runs 15 residues. The V and J ends lost 2 bases and 1 base, in that order; junction bases with no gene match: 4. Germline lookup yields CDR1 WSHSY and CDR2 SAAADI. This sample is part of a study of CD8+CD57+ T cells in acquired aplastic anemia. Genomic DNA provided the template from which TCR beta VDJ and CDR3 profiles were obtained. TCRdb reprocessed the reads with MiXCR, giving one entry per CDR3 protein. The table includes 250,000 to 300,000 distinct CDR3 sequences, roughly half detected once. The chain combines TRBV10-2 with TRBJ2-7; 8 nucleotides agree with TRBD1. This TCR was sampled from a human donor with severe aplastic anemia or a healthy control (not recorded which). The sample comprised sorted CD4+, CD8+, or CD8+CD57+ T cells (not recorded which) from PBMCs. The CDR3 bases are TGCGCCAGCAGTGAGACAGGGGGAAGGTCCTACGAGCAGTACTTC. This codes for CASSETGGRSYEQYF.